This T cell receptor (beta chain) was retrieved from a study of T cell clones after liver transplantation. In the study overall: Pre-transplant mixed lymphocyte reactions yielded third-party-reactive TCRbeta sequences as comparators for graft-donor-reactive sequences. Draws occurred before transplant, before withdrawal, and after complete or failed withdrawal.

A remark on this clone: Its antigen is undetermined.

Study-wide findings and caveats: The donor-reactive repertoire was only partly measurable in a couple of subjects, lacking donor cells.

Losses at the gene ends were 2 bases for V and 5 bases for J; bases not matched to a gene: 4. This CDR3 has 14 residues. Per the germline V gene, CDR1 is KGHSH and CDR2 is LQKENI. Generated by immunoSEQ multiplex PCR, the TCRdb table keeps only in-frame clones and is missing some. Of over 60,000 clones listed, about 80% are singletons. The source is a human donor who received a liver transplant. Sequences were derived from CD4+ T cells from blood, sampled before liver transplant. The rearrangement links TRBV18 to TRBJ2-7, with 9 bases that match TRBD2. Written as DNA, the CDR3 is TGTGCCAGCTCACCAACTGTAGCGGGAGACGAGCAGTACTTC. Protein product: CASSPTVAGDEQYF.